This T cell receptor (beta chain) originates from a study of shared clonotypes between healthy human individuals. Findings and limits, study-wide: Only blood was sampled; tissue repertoires likely differ.

With respect to this clone: Its antigen is still unknown.

Per germline, CDR1 SGHRS and CDR2 YFSETQ. This CDR3 region has 18 residues. The ends lost 1 base at V and 4 bases at J; junction bases unmatched: 11. Clones were sequenced by immunoSEQ multiplex PCR, and TCRdb holds only the in-frame ones, with some missing. Among fewer than 400,000 clones, less than 85% were seen once, and the ten largest hold approximately 10%. In the CD4+ fraction, cells were divided into CD45RA+ naive and CD45RA-negative memory subsets. The chain recombines TRBV5-1 with TRBJ2-5; 12 bases are a match to TRBD2. This receptor was obtained from a man aged 30 to 39 in good health. The sequenced material came from memory CD4+ T cells sorted from blood. Subset here: CD45RA-negative fraction. CDR3 bases: TGCGCCAGCAGCTTGTTTCCTAGCGGGAGGGTAAACCCAGAGACCCAGTACTTC. It translates to CASSLFPSGRVNPETQYF.